A selection of T cell receptor beta chains follows, all from one sample in a study of T cell responses to AZD1222 COVID-19 vaccine. The data were produced by immunoSEQ multiplex PCR, yet TCRdb's version contains in-frame clones alone and is incomplete. In the table there are 120,000 or so clones, approximately 88% of which are singletons. Specimen: peripheral blood, collected on day 0 of AZD1222 vaccination. The origin of the receptors is an adult in good health. The CDR3 runs from the conserved cysteine through the conserved F or W. The D gene is left open where the match is weak. Clone size appears in some rows only: once, few, many, or a class for an expanded clone.

clone_size d_call j_call v_call cdr3_aa cdr3_nt
few - TRBJ2-7 TRBV7-9 CASSSRATNYEQYF TGTGCCAGCAGCTCCCGGGCCACGAACTACGAGCAGTACTTC
- TRBD1 TRBJ1-4 TRBV5-1 CASSSTGDNEKLFF TGCGCCAGCAGCTCGACAGGGGACAATGAAAAACTGTTTTTT
- - TRBJ1-2 TRBV10-3 CAISSQLPPNYGYTF TGTGCCATCAGCAGTCAGCTACCTCCTAACTATGGCTACACCTTC
- - TRBJ1-5 TRBV27 CASRARGSDQPQHF TGTGCCAGCAGGGCGCGGGGCTCGGATCAGCCCCAGCATTTT
- TRBD2 TRBJ2-3 TRBV11-1 CASSLVTSGTDTQYF TGTGCCAGCAGCCTGGTAACTAGCGGCACAGATACGCAGTATTTT
- TRBD2 TRBJ2-3 TRBV11-3 CASSLDGASGDVVDTQYF TGTGCCAGCAGCTTAGATGGGGCTAGCGGGGATGTTGTGGATACGCAGTATTTT
- - TRBJ1-1 TRBV4-2 CASSQGTEGVGTEAFF TGTGCCAGCAGCCAAGGGACAGAGGGGGTTGGAACTGAAGCTTTCTTT
- TRBD1 TRBJ2-1 TRBV5-4 CASSQEQGDIHEQFF TGTGCCAGCAGTCAAGAACAGGGGGATATTCATGAGCAGTTCTTC
- - TRBJ1-6 TRBV11-2 CASSFDGSYNSPLHF TGTGCCAGCAGCTTTGACGGCAGCTATAATTCACCCCTCCACTTT
- - TRBJ2-7 TRBV3-1/TRBV3-2 CASSQRSKSYEQYF TGTGCCAGCAGCCAACGCTCGAAGTCCTACGAGCAGTACTTC
- - TRBJ2-7 TRBV10-1 CASSTDGTYEQYF TGCGCCAGCAGTACGGACGGAACCTACGAGCAGTACTTC
- - TRBJ2-3 TRBV19 CASSIEGRTDTQYF TGTGCCAGTAGTATAGAGGGACGCACAGATACGCAGTATTTT
- - TRBJ2-3 TRBV6-2/TRBV6-3 CASSYSTSGLGGTDTQYF TGTGCCAGCAGTTACTCGACATCGGGTCTCGGAGGGACAGATACGCAGTATTTT
- TRBD1 TRBJ1-5 TRBV19 CASSGQGVQPQHF TGTGCCAGTAGTGGACAGGGGGTTCAGCCCCAGCATTTT
- TRBD2 TRBJ2-7 TRBV10-1 CASSGFTSGRAYEQYF TGCGCCAGCAGTGGATTTACTAGCGGGAGGGCCTACGAGCAGTACTTC
- - TRBJ2-5 TRBV28 CASTQQGEGETQYF TGTGCCAGCACCCAACAGGGGGAGGGTGAGACCCAGTACTTC
- - TRBJ1-3 TRBV7-2 CASSSSPSSGNTIYF TGTGCCAGCAGCTCCAGTCCGTCCTCTGGAAACACCATATATTTT
once - TRBJ2-5 TRBV18 CASSPEQGFQETQYF TGTGCCAGCTCACCCGAACAGGGATTCCAAGAGACCCAGTACTTC
- TRBD2 TRBJ2-3 TRBV4-2 CASSPGTRGTDTQYF TGTGCCAGCAGCCCAGGGACTAGAGGAACAGATACGCAGTATTTT
- - TRBJ1-6 TRBV7-2 CASTLGDWDSPLHF TGTGCCAGCACCTTAGGGGATTGGGATTCACCCCTCCACTTT
- - TRBJ2-1 TRBV3-1/TRBV3-2 CASTQGPYNGEQFF TGTGCCAGCACCCAGGGGCCCTACAATGGCGAGCAGTTCTTC
- - TRBJ2-7 TRBV12-3/TRBV12-4 CASSSGHLYEQYF TGTGCCAGCAGTTCGGGACATCTATACGAGCAGTACTTC
once - TRBJ1-5 TRBV6-5 CASSLLYNQPQHF TGTGCCAGCAGCCTACTTTACAATCAGCCCCAGCATTTT
- TRBD1 TRBJ1-2 TRBV6-2/TRBV6-3 CASSYSIAGQGSFGYTF TGTGCCAGCAGTTACTCGATAGCCGGACAGGGGTCCTTCGGCTACACCTTC
- - TRBJ2-3 TRBV5-1 CASSRSRGKDTQYF TGCGCCAGCAGCCGGAGTCGGGGCAAAGATACGCAGTATTTT
- - TRBJ2-7 TRBV5-1 CASSIRPNSYEQYF TGCGCCAGCAGCATCAGACCCAACTCCTACGAGCAGTACTTC
- - TRBJ1-4 TRBV7-9 CASSPRGTRANEKLFF TGTGCCAGCAGCCCGAGGGGGACGAGGGCTAATGAAAAACTGTTTTTT
- TRBD1 TRBJ1-4 TRBV30 CAWNRGSHEKLFF TGTGCCTGGAACAGGGGCTCCCATGAAAAACTGTTTTTT
- - TRBJ1-4 TRBV5-1 CASSLRDLNEKLFF TGCGCCAGCAGCCTAAGGGACCTTAATGAAAAACTGTTTTTT
- - TRBJ2-1 TRBV7-9 CASSQPEGVVSDEQFF TGTGCCAGCAGCCAACCGGAGGGAGTAGTTTCAGATGAGCAGTTCTTC
- - TRBJ1-2 TRBV12-3/TRBV12-4 CASSLFGVGYTF TGTGCCAGCAGTTTATTCGGGGTCGGCTACACCTTC
- - TRBJ1-5 TRBV5-6 CASSLFQGNQPQHF TGTGCCAGCAGCTTGTTTCAGGGAAATCAGCCCCAGCATTTT
- - TRBJ2-1 TRBV7-9 CASRSPSTILF TGTGCCAGCAGATCTCCTAGCACCATCCTCTTC
- TRBD2 TRBJ2-7 TRBV9 CASSPGGASSYEQYF TGTGCCAGCAGCCCGGGGGGGGCGAGCTCCTACGAGCAGTACTTC
few - TRBJ2-1 TRBV7-3 CASSDGTLGEQFF TGTGCCAGCAGCGATGGGACATTAGGTGAGCAGTTCTTC
- TRBD2 TRBJ2-1 TRBV4-1 CASSQDGAGAYYEQFF TGCGCCAGCAGCCAAGACGGTGCGGGAGCTTACTATGAGCAGTTCTTC
- TRBD1 TRBJ1-2 TRBV30 CAWSPGQIYGYTF TGTGCCTGGAGTCCGGGACAGATATATGGCTACACCTTC
- - TRBJ2-5 TRBV30 CAWSVGEQETQYF TGTGCCTGGAGTGTAGGGGAGCAAGAGACCCAGTACTTC
- - TRBJ1-6 TRBV27 CASSLSSVSSPLHF TGTGCCAGCAGTTTATCCAGTGTTAGCTCACCCCTCCACTTT
- TRBD2 TRBJ2-3 TRBV3-1/TRBV3-2 CASSPRGLAGTSTDTQYF TGTGCCAGCAGCCCAAGAGGACTAGCGGGAACTAGCACAGATACGCAGTATTTT
- - TRBJ1-1 TRBV12-5 CASGLETENTEAFF TGTGCTAGTGGTTTGGAGACAGAGAACACTGAAGCTTTCTTT
- - TRBJ2-3 TRBV11-2 CASSLDRGTDTQYF TGTGCCAGCAGCTTAGATCGGGGAACAGATACGCAGTATTTT